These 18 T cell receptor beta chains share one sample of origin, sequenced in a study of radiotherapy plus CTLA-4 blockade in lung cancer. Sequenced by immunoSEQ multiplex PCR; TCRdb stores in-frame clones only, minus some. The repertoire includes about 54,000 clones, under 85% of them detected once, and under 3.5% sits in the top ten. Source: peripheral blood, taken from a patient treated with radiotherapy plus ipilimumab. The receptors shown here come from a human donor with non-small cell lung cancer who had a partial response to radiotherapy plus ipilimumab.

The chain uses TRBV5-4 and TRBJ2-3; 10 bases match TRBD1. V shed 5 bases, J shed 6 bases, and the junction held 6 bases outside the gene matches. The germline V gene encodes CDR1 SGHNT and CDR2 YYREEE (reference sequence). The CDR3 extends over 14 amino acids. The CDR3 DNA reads TGTGCCAGCAGTCCGGGACAGGGGAGTGATACGCAGTATTTT. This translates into CASSPGQGSDTQYF.

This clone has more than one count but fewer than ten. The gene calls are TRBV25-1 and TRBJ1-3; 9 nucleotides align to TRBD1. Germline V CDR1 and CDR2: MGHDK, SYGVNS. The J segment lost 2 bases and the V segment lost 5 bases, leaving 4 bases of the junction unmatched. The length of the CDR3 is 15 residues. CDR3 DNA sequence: TGTGCCAGCAGTCGACAGGGGGGCGCTGGAAACACCATATATTTT. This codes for CASSRQGGAGNTIYF.

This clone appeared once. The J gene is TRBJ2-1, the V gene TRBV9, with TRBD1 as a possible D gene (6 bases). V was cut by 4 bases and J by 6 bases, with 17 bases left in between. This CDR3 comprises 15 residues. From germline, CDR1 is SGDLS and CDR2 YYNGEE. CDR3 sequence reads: CASSPGAGFTNEQFF. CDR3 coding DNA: TGTGCCAGCAGCCCAGGGGCGGGTTTCACCAATGAGCAGTTCTTC.

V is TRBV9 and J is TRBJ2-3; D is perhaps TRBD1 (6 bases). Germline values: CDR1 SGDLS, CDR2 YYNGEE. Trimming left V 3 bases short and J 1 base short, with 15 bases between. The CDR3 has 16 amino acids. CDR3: CASSATPKGGTDTQYF. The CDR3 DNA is TGTGCCAGCAGCGCCACCCCGAAGGGGGGCACAGATACGCAGTATTTT.

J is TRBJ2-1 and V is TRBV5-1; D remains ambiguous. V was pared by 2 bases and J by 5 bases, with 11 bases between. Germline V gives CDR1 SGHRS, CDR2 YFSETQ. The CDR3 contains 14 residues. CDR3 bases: TGCGCCAGCAGCTTCCAATGGCCAAACAATGAGCAGTTCTTC. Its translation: CASSFQWPNNEQFF.

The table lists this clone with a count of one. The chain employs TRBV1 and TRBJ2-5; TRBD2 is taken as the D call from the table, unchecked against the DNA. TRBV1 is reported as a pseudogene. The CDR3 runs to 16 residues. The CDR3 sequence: CTSSLRTSGGLETQYF. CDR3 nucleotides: TGCACCAGCAGCCTAAGGACTAGCGGGGGGCTCGAGACCCAGTACTTC.

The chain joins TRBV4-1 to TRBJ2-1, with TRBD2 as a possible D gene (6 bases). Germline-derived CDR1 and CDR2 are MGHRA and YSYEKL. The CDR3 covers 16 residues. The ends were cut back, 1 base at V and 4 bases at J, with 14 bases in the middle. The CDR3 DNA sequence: TGCGCCAGCAGCCAAGCAATGGGCGGGGTTTACAATGAGCAGTTCTTC. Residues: CASSQAMGGVYNEQFF.

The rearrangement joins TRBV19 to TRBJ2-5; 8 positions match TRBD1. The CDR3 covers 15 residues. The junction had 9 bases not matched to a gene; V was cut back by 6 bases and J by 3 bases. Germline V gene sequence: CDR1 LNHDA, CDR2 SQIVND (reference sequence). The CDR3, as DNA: TGTGCCAGTAGCGAGGGGGCAGGGGGCGAAGAGACCCAGTACTTC. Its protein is CASSEGAGGEETQYF.

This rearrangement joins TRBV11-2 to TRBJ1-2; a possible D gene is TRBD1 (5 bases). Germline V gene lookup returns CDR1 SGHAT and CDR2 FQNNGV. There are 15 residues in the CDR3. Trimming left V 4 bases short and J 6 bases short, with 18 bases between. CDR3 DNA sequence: TGTGCCAGCAGCTCCCTCCGGGGGAGGGCTGATGGCTACACCTTC. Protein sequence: CASSSLRGRADGYTF.

As DNA, the CDR3 is TGCGCCAGCAGCTTGGACGGGGGGGTGTTTCGGAATGAGCAGTTCTTC. It encodes CASSLDGGVFRNEQFF. The chain combines TRBV5-1 with TRBJ2-1; 8 bases agree with TRBD2. This CDR3 comprises 16 residues. CDR1 and CDR2 from the germline V gene are SGHRS and YFSETQ. V lost 0 bases, J lost 7 bases, and 9 bases stayed unmatched. Complete variable domain (other parts from reference TRBV5-1 and TRBJ2-1): KAGVTQTPRYLIKTRGQQVTLSCSPISGHRSVSWYQQTPGQGLQFLFEYFSETQRNKGNFPGRFSGRQFSNSRSEMNVSTLELGDSALYLCASSLDGGVFRNEQFFGPGTRLTVL.

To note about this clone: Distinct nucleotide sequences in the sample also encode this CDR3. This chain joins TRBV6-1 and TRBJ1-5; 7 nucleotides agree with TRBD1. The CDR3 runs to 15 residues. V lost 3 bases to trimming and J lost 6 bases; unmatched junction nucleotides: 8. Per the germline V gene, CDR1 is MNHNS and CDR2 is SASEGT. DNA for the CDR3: TGTGCCAGCAGTGAGGGCAGACAGGGAGGTCAGCCCCAGCATTTT. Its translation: CASSEGRQGGQPQHF.

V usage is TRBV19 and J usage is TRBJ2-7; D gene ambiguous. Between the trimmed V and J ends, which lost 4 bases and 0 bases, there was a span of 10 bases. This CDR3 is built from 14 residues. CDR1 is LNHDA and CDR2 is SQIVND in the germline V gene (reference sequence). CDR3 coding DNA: TGTGCCAGTAGTAGAGTGCATAGCTCCTACGAGCAGTACTTC. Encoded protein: CASSRVHSSYEQYF.

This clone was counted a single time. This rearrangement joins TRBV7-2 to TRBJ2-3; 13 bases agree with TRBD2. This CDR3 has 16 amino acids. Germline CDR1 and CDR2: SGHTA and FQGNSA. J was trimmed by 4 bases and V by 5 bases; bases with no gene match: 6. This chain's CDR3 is CASSETSGGASDTQYF. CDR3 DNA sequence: TGTGCCAGCAGCGAAACTAGCGGGGGGGCTTCAGATACGCAGTATTTT.

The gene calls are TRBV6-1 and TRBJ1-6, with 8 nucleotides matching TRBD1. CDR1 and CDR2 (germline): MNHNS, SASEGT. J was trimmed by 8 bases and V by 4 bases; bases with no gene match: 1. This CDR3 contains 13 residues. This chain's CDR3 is CASSAGGDSPLHF. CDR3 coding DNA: TGTGCCAGCAGTGCAGGGGGCGATTCACCCCTCCACTTT.

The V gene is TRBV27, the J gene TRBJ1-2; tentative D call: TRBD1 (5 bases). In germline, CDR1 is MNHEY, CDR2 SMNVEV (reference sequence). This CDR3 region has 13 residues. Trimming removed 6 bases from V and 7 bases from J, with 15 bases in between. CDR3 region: CASRYTGSGGYTF. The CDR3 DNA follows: TGTGCCAGCAGATACACAGGCTCGGGTGGCTACACCTTC.

The CDR3 bases are TGTGCCACGAAGACAGGGTCCTATGGCTACACCTTC. It specifies CATKTGSYGYTF. This chain connects TRBV19 to TRBJ1-2, with 7 bases aligning to TRBD1. V shed 10 bases and J 4 bases; nucleotides not matched to a gene: 6. This CDR3 spans 12 amino acids. The germline CDR1 and CDR2 sequences are LNHDA and SQIVND (reference sequence).

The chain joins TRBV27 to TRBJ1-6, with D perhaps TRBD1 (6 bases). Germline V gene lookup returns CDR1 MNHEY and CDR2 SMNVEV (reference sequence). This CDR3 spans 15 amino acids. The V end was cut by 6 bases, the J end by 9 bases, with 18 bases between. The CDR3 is CASRPRGGQTSPLHF. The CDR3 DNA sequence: TGTGCCAGCAGACCGAGGGGGGGGCAGACTTCACCCCTCCACTTT.

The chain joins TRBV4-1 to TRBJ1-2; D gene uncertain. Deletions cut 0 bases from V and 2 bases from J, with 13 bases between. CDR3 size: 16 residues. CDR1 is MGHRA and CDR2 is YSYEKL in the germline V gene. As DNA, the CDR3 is TGCGCCAGCAGCCAAGATATGGCAGGCGTAAACTATGGCTACACCTTC. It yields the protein CASSQDMAGVNYGYTF.